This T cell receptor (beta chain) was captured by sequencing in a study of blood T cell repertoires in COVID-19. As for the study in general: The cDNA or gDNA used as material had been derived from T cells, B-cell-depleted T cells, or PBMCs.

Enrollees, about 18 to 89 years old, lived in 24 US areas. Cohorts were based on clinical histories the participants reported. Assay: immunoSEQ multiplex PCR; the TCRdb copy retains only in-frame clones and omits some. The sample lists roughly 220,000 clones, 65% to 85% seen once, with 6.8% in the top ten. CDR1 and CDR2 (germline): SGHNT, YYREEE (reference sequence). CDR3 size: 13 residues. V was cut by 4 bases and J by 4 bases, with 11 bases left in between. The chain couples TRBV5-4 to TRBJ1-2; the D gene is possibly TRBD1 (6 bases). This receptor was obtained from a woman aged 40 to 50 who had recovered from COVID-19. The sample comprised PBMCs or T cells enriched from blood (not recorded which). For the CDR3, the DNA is TGTGCCAGCAGCGAAACAGGGATCTATGGCTACACCTTC. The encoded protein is CASSETGIYGYTF.